This T cell receptor (beta chain) came from a study of control samples from healthy donors and cancer patients. Trimming took off 5 bases at V and 5 bases at J, with 9 bases between the two ends. Germline values: CDR1 SGHTA, CDR2 FQGNSA. The CDR3 extends over 12 amino acids. Using immunoSEQ multiplex PCR, the repertoire was profiled, and TCRdb retains in-frame clones only, with some absent. The sample carries some 77,000 clones, roughly 91% recorded once. This receptor was taken from a woman in her sixties or seventies in good health. The V and J genes are TRBV7-2 and TRBJ2-5; no firm D call. The sequencing input was blood. DNA of the CDR3: TGTGCCAGCAGCCGGTCCGGGGAGACCCAGTACTTC. Protein product: CASSRSGETQYF.